This entry is about one T cell receptor beta chain. The data stem from a study of T cells in Graves' hyperthyroidism and ophthalmopathy. The CDR3 contains 13 residues. V was cut by 5 bases and J by 8 bases, with 15 bases left in between. Germline values: CDR1 MNHEY, CDR2 SMNVEV (reference sequence). The TCR beta CDR3 regions underwent amplification using RNA transcripts as the source. The HTBI set primed first-round TCR CDR3 RT-PCR. TCRdb re-called the multiplex PCR reads through MiXCR, storing one row per CDR3 protein. The sample contains about 620,000 distinct CDR3 sequences, 15% to 20% of which appear only once. Any patient presenting with uncontrolled infection, other autoimmune disease, pregnancy or lactation was left out.

The sequence was obtained from a woman aged 25 to 39 with Graves' hyperthyroidism. The chain employs TRBV27 and TRBJ1-1; D gene ambiguous. Source material: blood. CDR3 bases: TGTGCCAGCAGTCAAGCCGCAAAATTAGAAGCTTTCTTT. Protein: CASSQAAKLEAFF.